These 24 T cell receptor beta chains were all obtained from the same sample, sequenced in a study of cytomegalovirus exposure and HLA in healthy donors. Primers: 60 Vbeta forward and 13 Jbeta reverse. TCRdb keeps only in-frame clones here, not all; method: immunoSEQ multiplex PCR. In the table there are about 200,000 clones, around 80% of which are singletons. Sample: PBMCs. The receptors were gathered from a woman aged 18-29 years in good health and CMV-seronegative.

The table lists this clone with a few counts. The gene calls are TRBV4-3 and TRBJ1-1; D remains unclear. The germline V gene encodes CDR1 LGHNA and CDR2 YSLEER. V lost 5 bases, J lost 4 bases, and 14 bases lay in between. This CDR3 comprises 14 residues. CDR3 protein: CASSSFGEVTEAFF. The CDR3 bases are TGCGCCAGCAGCTCTTTCGGGGAGGTCACTGAAGCTTTCTTT.

About this clone itself: This CDR3 is also generated by other DNA sequences in the sample. The V gene is TRBV5-4, the J gene TRBJ2-2; tentatively, D is TRBD2 (5 bases). The CDR3 extends over 15 amino acids. The germline V and J ends were trimmed by 0 bases and 5 bases, with 11 bases remaining between them. Germline V gene data show CDR1 as SGHNT and CDR2 as YYREEE (reference sequence). The CDR3 spells CASSLGGSRTGELFF. The CDR3 nucleotides read TGTGCCAGCAGCTTGGGTGGGAGTCGAACCGGGGAGCTGTTTTTT.

This clone was seen only a few times. The rearrangement links TRBV6-5 to TRBJ1-1, with D possibly TRBD1 on 5 matching bases. The V gene lost 0 bases and the J gene lost 5 bases, with 13 bases spanning the gap. This CDR3 spans 15 amino acids. The germline V gene encodes CDR1 MNHEY and CDR2 SVGAGI. Here the CDR3 reads CASSYSFGGVTEAFF. The DNA of the CDR3 is TGTGCCAGCAGTTACTCGTTTGGAGGGGTGACTGAAGCTTTCTTT.

This chain connects TRBV12-5 to TRBJ1-1; D is perhaps TRBD1 (5 bases). V lost 1 base and J 0 bases, leaving 9 bases between the germline ends. The CDR3 runs to 15 residues. The V gene's germline CDR1 is LGHNT and CDR2 FRNRAP. Written as DNA, the CDR3 is TGTGCTAGTGGTTTGGCCGGGGGGATGAACACTGAAGCTTTCTTT. It yields the protein CASGLAGGMNTEAFF.

This clone was seen a few times. In the same sample, other DNA sequences code for this CDR3. This chain joins TRBV7-9 and TRBJ2-1, with TRBD2 matching over 10 bases. V gave up 5 bases and J gave up 4 bases; unmatched junction bases: 5. Germline V gene data show CDR1 as SEHNR and CDR2 as FQNEAQ (reference sequence). This CDR3 has 15 amino acids. CDR3 DNA sequence: TGTGCCAGCAGCCTACTAGCGGGATCGTACAATGAGCAGTTCTTC. It is translated as CASSLLAGSYNEQFF.

The chain couples TRBV7-9 to TRBJ2-1; 8 bases are a match to TRBD2. The CDR3 contains 17 residues. CDR1 and CDR2 from the germline V gene are SEHNR and FQNEAQ (reference sequence). J gave up 1 base and V 8 bases, and 13 bases lay outside the gene matches. CDR3 residues: CASLSGSVAGSYNEQFF. CDR3 coding DNA: TGTGCCAGCTTAAGCGGGAGCGTGGCGGGGTCCTACAATGAGCAGTTCTTC.

This clone appeared a few times. The chain has TRBV5-1 and TRBJ1-1; D may be TRBD1 (6 bases). The CDR3 consists of 17 residues. The V end lost 3 bases, the J end lost 5 bases, and 23 bases lay between the germline ends. CDR1 and CDR2 from the germline V gene are SGHRS and YFSETQ. The CDR3 region has the DNA TGCGCCAGCAGCTGGAACCAGGGGTTATCGCTCGCGACTGAAGCTTTCTTT. It translates to CASSWNQGLSLATEAFF.

This clone has more than one count but fewer than ten. This chain uses TRBV7-9 with TRBJ1-1, with D possibly TRBD1 on 6 matching bases. This CDR3 contains 15 residues. V lost 5 bases and J lost 0, with 13 bases in between. In germline, CDR1 is SEHNR, CDR2 FQNEAQ (reference sequence). The CDR3 coding sequence is TGTGCCAGCAGCGCAGAACAGGGCTTGAACACTGAAGCTTTCTTT. This gives the protein CASSAEQGLNTEAFF.

The gene calls are TRBV15 and TRBJ1-6, with D unclear. Germline V gene sequence: CDR1 LNHNV, CDR2 YYDKDF (reference sequence). The germline V and J ends were trimmed by 5 bases and 10 bases, with 9 bases remaining between them. The CDR3 totals 12 residues. For the CDR3, the DNA is TGTGCCACCAGCCCCGAGAACTCACCCCTCCACTTT. Amino acids: CATSPENSPLHF.

The J gene is TRBJ2-1, the V gene TRBV4-3; 7 nucleotides line up with TRBD2. Trimming took 0 bases from V and 6 from J; bases not matched to a gene: 14. Germline-derived CDR1 and CDR2 are LGHNA and YSLEER. The CDR3 has 18 residues. CDR3 loop: CASSQDPLTSAFANEQFF. CDR3 in DNA: TGCGCCAGCAGCCAAGATCCCCTTACTAGCGCGTTTGCCAATGAGCAGTTCTTC.

V usage is TRBV4-3 and J usage is TRBJ2-1; 11 bases agree with TRBD2. Trimming removed 4 bases from V and 5 bases from J; junction bases left unmatched: 7. Germline V gives CDR1 LGHNA, CDR2 YSLEER. The CDR3 consists of 16 residues. In DNA, the CDR3 is TGCGCCAGCAGCCGACGACTAGCGGGATTGAACAATGAGCAGTTCTTC. This gives the protein CASSRRLAGLNNEQFF.

The chain recombines TRBV28 with TRBJ2-7; TRBD1 might be the D (5 bases). Looked up from germline, CDR1 is MDHEN and CDR2 is SYDVKM. CDR3 size: 13 residues. V dropped 5 bases and J dropped 4 bases, with 12 bases sitting between them. This chain's CDR3 is CASSGRDDYEQYV. The CDR3 nucleotides are TGTGCCAGCAGTGGCAGGGATGATTACGAGCAGTACGTC.

This chain links TRBV19 with TRBJ1-4; 11 nucleotides align to TRBD1. Germline assignment: CDR1 LNHDA and CDR2 SQIVND (reference sequence). There are 16 residues in the CDR3. Trimming cost V 0 bases and J 8 bases; bases outside gene matches: 5. The CDR3, as DNA: TGTGCCAGTAGTATAGATCTGCGGACAGGGGGCGAAAAACTGTTTTTT. Amino acids: CASSIDLRTGGEKLFF.

This chain uses TRBV10-1 with TRBJ2-3; D is possibly TRBD2 (5 bases). CDR1 is WNHNN and CDR2 is SYGVQD in the germline V gene (reference sequence). V lost 5 bases to trimming and J lost 1 base, with 13 bases between them. CDR3 size: 15 residues. CDR3: CASSPALLGTDTQYF. The DNA for the CDR3 is TGCGCCAGCAGTCCAGCCCTACTAGGCACAGATACGCAGTATTTT.

In its sample, this clone was seen a few times. The chain combines TRBV6-6 with TRBJ1-1, with unresolved D. The germline gives CDR1 MNHNY, CDR2 SVGAGI (reference sequence). This CDR3 is 12 amino acids long. Trimming cost V 4 bases and J 3 bases, with 6 bases left between them. The CDR3 region is CASSSTDTEAFF. The DNA of the CDR3 is TGTGCCAGCAGTTCTACAGACACTGAAGCTTTCTTT.

The genes are TRBV15 and TRBJ2-3; D may be TRBD1 (6 bases). The V gene's germline CDR1 is LNHNV and CDR2 YYDKDF (reference sequence). V gave up 2 bases and J gave up 2 bases, with 11 bases separating them. CDR3 length equals 15 residues. The CDR3: CATSRTGTPTDTQYF. In DNA, the CDR3 is TGTGCCACCAGCAGAACAGGGACCCCCACAGATACGCAGTATTTT.

This clone appeared a few times. CDR3 DNA: TGTGCCAGCAGTTACGAGGGATCGAACACTGAAGCTTTCTTT. Protein product: CASSYEGSNTEAFF. The rearrangement joins TRBV6-5 to TRBJ1-1; D is uncertain. The CDR3 covers 14 residues. The V gene lost 2 bases and the J gene lost 1 base, with 8 bases spanning the gap. Germline assignment: CDR1 MNHEY and CDR2 SVGAGI.

This clone was seen once. DNA of the CDR3: TGCGCCAGCAGTGAGTCGGGGGAGGGCCTCAATGAGCAGTTCTTC. This translates into CASSESGEGLNEQFF. The chain has TRBV10-2 and TRBJ2-1; TRBD2 agrees at 7 bases. The CDR3 spans 15 residues. Per germline, CDR1 WSHSY and CDR2 SAAADI. Trimming removed 0 bases from V and 6 bases from J; junction bases left unmatched: 5.

J is TRBJ2-7 and V is TRBV7-2, with 8 positions matching TRBD2. Trimming took 5 bases from V and 0 from J; bases not matched to a gene: 12. CDR1 is SGHTA and CDR2 is FQGNSA in the germline V gene. The length of the CDR3 is 17 residues. CDR3 protein: CASSPDLSGSYSYEQYV. CDR3 nucleotide sequence: TGTGCCAGCAGCCCAGACTTGAGCGGGAGCTACTCCTACGAGCAGTACGTC.

The chain links TRBV30 to TRBJ2-7; TRBD2 matches 9 bases. Germline V gene sequence: CDR1 GTSNPN, CDR2 SVGIG (reference sequence). This CDR3 comprises 9 residues. The CDR3 sequence: CAGTSPERV. The CDR3 DNA reads as TGTGCCGGGACTAGCCCAGAGAGAGTC.

This clone was detected once. The V and J genes are TRBV7-2 and TRBJ2-1, with D tentatively TRBD1 (6 bases). Germline V gene lookup returns CDR1 SGHTA and CDR2 FQGNSA. The CDR3 has 13 amino acids. Trimming took 2 bases from V and 15 from J, leaving 17 bases between them. CDR3 sequence reads: CASSLIGGQGGFF. The CDR3 DNA reads TGTGCCAGCAGCTTAATAGGGGGACAAGGAGGGTTCTTC.

This clone has only one observation. V and J are TRBV19 and TRBJ2-3; 7 nucleotides align to TRBD2. J was trimmed by 4 bases and V by 7 bases; bases with no gene match: 11. The CDR3 covers 15 residues. The germline V gene has CDR1 LNHDA and CDR2 SQIVND (reference sequence). The CDR3 DNA follows: TGTGCCAGTAATTTGGGCGGGAGAGTTTCAGATACGCAGTATTTT. It codes for CASNLGGRVSDTQYF. Looking up the rest from reference TRBV19 and TRBJ2-3 gives the full variable domain: DGGITQSPKYLFRKEGQNVTLSCEQNLNHDAMYWYRQDPGQGLRLIYYSQIVNDFQKGDIAEGYSVSREKKESFPLTVTSAQKNPTAFYLCASNLGGRVSDTQYFGPGTRLTVL.

The chain combines TRBV7-9 with TRBJ2-1; the D gene is possibly TRBD1 (6 bases). The CDR3 totals 14 residues. Trimming left V 0 bases short and J 6 bases short, with 9 bases between. The germline gives CDR1 SEHNR, CDR2 FQNEAQ (reference sequence). The CDR3 DNA reads as TGTGCCAGCAGCTTAGCCACAGGGCTCAATGAGCAGTTCTTC. Its protein is CASSLATGLNEQFF. The full variable domain, its missing parts supplied by reference TRBV7-9 and TRBJ2-1, is DTGVSQNPRHKITKRGQNVTFRCDPISEHNRLYWYRQTLGQGPEFLTYFQNEAQLEKSRLLSDRFSAERPKGSFSTLEIQRTEQGDSAMYLCASSLATGLNEQFFGPGTRLTVL.

This chain connects TRBV19 to TRBJ2-5, with TRBD1 matching over 7 bases. The CDR3 sequence is 14 residues long. Germline V CDR1 and CDR2: LNHDA, SQIVND (reference sequence). Losses at the gene ends were 4 bases for V and 5 bases for J; bases not matched to a gene: 7. The CDR3 region is CASSKGEGAETQYF. CDR3 nucleotide sequence: TGTGCCAGTAGTAAAGGAGAGGGGGCGGAGACCCAGTACTTC.